A single sample gave rise to the 11 T cell receptor beta chains below, sequenced in a study of T cells in Graves' hyperthyroidism and ophthalmopathy. Authors of the study amplified TCR beta CDR3 regions from RNA transcripts. The primer set for the first-round RT-PCR of the TCR CDR3 was HTBI. TCRdb called the multiplex PCR reads again in MiXCR, with one record for every CDR3 protein. There are 240,000 or so distinct CDR3 sequences in the sample; about 16% occur only once, and 25% to 30% lies in the top ten. Input material: blood. All receptors derive from a woman aged 18-30 years with Graves' ophthalmopathy.

This clonotype was seen ten or more times. The chain joins TRBV12-3 or TRBV12-4 to TRBJ1-3; D gene ambiguous. This CDR3 spans 16 amino acids. V was cut by 7 bases and J by 0 bases, with 16 bases left in between. CDR3 DNA: TGTGCCAGCACGAATTCCAAACAGATCTCTGGAAACACCATATATTTT. Its translation is CASTNSKQISGNTIYF.

With respect to this clonotype: A much larger clone lies one base from this, so it may be a read error. The V call is TRBV25-1, the J call TRBJ1-1; TRBD1 agrees at 11 bases. This CDR3 region has 14 residues. CDR1 MGHDK and CDR2 SYGVNS come from the germline V gene. CDR3 sequence reads: CASSRDRGDTEALF. Written as DNA, the CDR3 is TGTGCCAGCAGTAGGGACAGGGGGGACACTGAAGCTCTCTTT. Looking up the rest from reference TRBV25-1 and TRBJ1-1 gives the full variable domain: EADIYQTPRYLVIGTGKKITLECSQTMGHDKMYWYQQDPGMELHLIHYSYGVNSTEKGDLSSESTVSRIRTEHFPLTLESARPSHTSQYLCASSRDRGDTEALFGQGTRLTVV.

This clonotype was counted at least ten times. V usage is TRBV28 and J usage is TRBJ2-1; 8 bases agree with TRBD1. Germline values: CDR1 MDHEN, CDR2 SYDVKM. The length of the CDR3 is 17 residues. Trimming at V came to 6 bases and at J to 2 bases, leaving 12 bases not matched to a gene. Written as DNA, the CDR3 is TGTGCCAGCAGCATCCATCTCCAGGGGGCACCCTACAATGAGCAGTTCTTC. Protein: CASSIHLQGAPYNEQFF.

Note on this clonotype: This may come from a read error, since a much larger clone is one base off. The V and J genes are TRBV7-3 and TRBJ2-1; D unclear. Germline CDR1 reads SGHTA; CDR2 reads FQGTGA. The CDR3 loop spans 14 amino acids. Trimming took 4 bases from V and 10 from J, leaving 17 bases between them. The DNA for the CDR3 is TGTGCCAGCAGCTCGGACCCTCAAAGTACGGAGCAGTTCTTC. Its protein product is CASSSDPQSTEQFF.

This clonotype has at least ten counts. The chain recombines TRBV19 with TRBJ2-3; 15 nucleotides line up with TRBD2. This CDR3 spans 18 amino acids. Germline V gene data show CDR1 as LNHDA and CDR2 as SQIVND (reference sequence). V was pared by 5 bases and J by 2 bases, with 8 bases of the junction left unmatched. CDR3 protein: CASSRTSGGAADTDTQYF. CDR3 coding DNA: TGTGCCAGTAGTCGGACTAGCGGGGGGGCCGCTGACACAGATACGCAGTATTTT.

This clonotype was counted between two and nine times. The gene calls are TRBV5-1 and TRBJ1-3; D call uncertain. The CDR3 has 15 amino acids. Germline-derived CDR1 and CDR2 are SGHRS and YFSETQ. V shed 0 bases and J shed 0 bases, with 7 bases lying between them. The CDR3 loop reads CASSLGAGSGNTIYF. CDR3 in DNA: TGCGCCAGCAGCTTGGGGGCAGGCTCTGGAAACACCATATATTTT.

This clonotype was recorded many times. The V and J genes are TRBV19 and TRBJ1-3; TRBD1 might be the D (5 bases). The CDR3 loop spans 13 amino acids. CDR1 LNHDA and CDR2 SQIVND come from the germline V gene (reference sequence). The V end lost 8 bases, the J end lost 0 bases, and 8 bases lay between the germline ends. CDR3 sequence: CASPDSSGNTIYF. The CDR3 DNA reads as TGTGCCAGTCCTGACAGCTCTGGAAACACCATATATTTT.

Many counts were recorded for this clonotype. This chain connects TRBV6-1 to TRBJ1-5, with no clear D. The CDR3 extends over 14 amino acids. Germline V gene data show CDR1 as MNHNS and CDR2 as SASEGT. Deletions cut 0 bases from V and 10 bases from J, with 13 bases between. The CDR3 DNA is TGTGCCAGCAGTGAAGCGCGGGGTGTGGGCCCCCAGCATTTT. It yields the protein CASSEARGVGPQHF.

This clonotype was seen ten or more times. The chain combines TRBV12-3 or TRBV12-4 with TRBJ2-3, with 9 bases identical to TRBD2. Unmatched junction bases numbered 5, after V lost 2 bases and J lost 2 bases. The CDR3 spans 16 residues. The CDR3 here is CASSLLRGGFTDTQYF. The DNA for the CDR3 is TGTGCCAGCAGTTTATTGCGGGGGGGTTTCACAGATACGCAGTATTTT.

This chain connects TRBV3-1 to TRBJ2-3; TRBD2 agrees at 10 bases. The CDR3 covers 18 residues. J was trimmed by 3 bases and V by 1 base; bases with no gene match: 10. Germline CDR1 LGHDT, CDR2 YNNKEL (reference sequence). CDR3 sequence reads: CASSQAASGSRGTDTQYF. CDR3 coding DNA: TGTGCCAGCAGCCAAGCGGCTAGCGGGAGCCGGGGGACAGATACGCAGTATTTT.

This clonotype was counted at least ten times. The chain carries TRBV12-3 or TRBV12-4 and TRBJ2-7, with D unresolved. The V end was cut by 3 bases, the J end by 2 bases, with 14 bases between. This CDR3 region has 15 residues. The CDR3 protein is CASSFSYLSTYEQYF. The CDR3 coding sequence is TGTGCCAGCAGTTTCTCGTATTTGTCCACCTACGAGCAGTACTTC.